Following are 8 T cell receptor beta chains from one sample sequenced in a study of cytomegalovirus exposure and HLA in healthy donors. It was with 60 Vbeta and 13 Jbeta primers that the PCR ran. Sequenced by immunoSEQ multiplex PCR; TCRdb stores in-frame clones only, minus some. Of 190,000 or so clones listed, approximately 83% are singletons. Input material: PBMCs. These receptor sequences come from a woman aged 50 to 60 in good health and CMV-seropositive.

The rearrangement joins TRBV5-1 to TRBJ2-1; 11 bases are shared with TRBD2. Trimming cost V 4 bases and J 8 bases; bases outside gene matches: 11. In germline, CDR1 is SGHRS, CDR2 YFSETQ. The CDR3 totals 16 residues. The CDR3 is CASSAGGLAGGDEQFF. The CDR3 coding sequence is TGCGCCAGCAGCGCCGGAGGTCTAGCGGGGGGTGATGAGCAGTTCTTC.

V is TRBV5-6 and J is TRBJ2-2, with D perhaps TRBD1 (6 bases). The germline gives CDR1 SGHDT, CDR2 YYEEEE. V lost 5 bases and J 5 bases, leaving 13 bases between the germline ends. The CDR3 sequence is 14 residues long. CDR3 bases: TGTGCCAGCAGGCCCGGGACACAAACCGGGGAGCTGTTTTTT. Amino acid sequence: CASRPGTQTGELFF.

The chain combines TRBV6-1 with TRBJ1-2; 7 positions agree with TRBD1. The CDR3 sequence is 16 residues long. With V trimmed by 2 bases and J by 4 bases, 10 bases remained unmatched. CDR1 MNHNS and CDR2 SASEGT come from the germline V gene. The CDR3 DNA sequence: TGTGCCAGCAGTGAAAGTCCTTGGGACAGAGTCTATGGCTACACCTTC. Translating it yields CASSESPWDRVYGYTF.

V is TRBV13 and J is TRBJ2-5; 10 positions match TRBD2. CDR3 size: 16 residues. Germline assignment: CDR1 PRHDT and CDR2 FYEKMQ (reference sequence). The trim removed 1 base at V and 1 base at J, leaving 3 bases unmatched. CDR3 coding DNA: TGTGCCAGCAGCTTAGCGGTAGCGGGGGGCCAAGAGACCCAGTACTTC. Amino acids: CASSLAVAGGQETQYF.

The chain recombines TRBV7-2 with TRBJ1-2, with 7 bases matching TRBD1. CDR3 size: 15 residues. CDR1 and CDR2 from the germline V gene are SGHTA and FQGNSA. The junction had 10 bases not matched to a gene; V was cut back by 5 bases and J by 4 bases. Here the CDR3 DNA reads TGTGCCAGCAGCCTTGAAACAGGGGCCCTCTATGGCTACACCTTC. Translation gives CASSLETGALYGYTF.

V usage is TRBV30 and J usage is TRBJ1-4; D is unclear. CDR3 size: 12 residues. Between the trimmed V and J ends, which lost 0 bases and 7 bases, there was a span of 6 bases. Per the germline V gene, CDR1 is GTSNPN and CDR2 is SVGIG (reference sequence). CDR3 in amino acids: CAWSVVSEKLFF. The CDR3 coding sequence is TGTGCCTGGAGTGTAGTTAGTGAAAAACTGTTTTTT.

The V and J genes are TRBV30 and TRBJ1-6; TRBD1 is a possible D gene (5 bases). The CDR3 is made up of 14 amino acids. The V end was cut by 1 base, the J end by 7 bases, with 11 bases between. The germline CDR1 and CDR2 sequences are GTSNPN and SVGIG (reference sequence). CDR3 protein: CAWSETVTNSPLHF. The CDR3 nucleotides are TGTGCCTGGAGTGAGACAGTTACGAATTCACCCCTCCACTTT.

This chain uses TRBV7-2 with TRBJ1-1; D might be TRBD1 (6 bases). Between the trimmed V and J ends, which lost 7 bases and 5 bases, there was a span of 23 bases. Germline CDR1 is SGHTA and CDR2 is FQGNSA. The CDR3 length is 16 residues. Here the CDR3 reads CASIRARGAGGTEAFF. The CDR3 DNA reads as TGTGCCAGCATCCGCGCGAGGGGGGCCGGGGGGACTGAAGCTTTCTTT.